What follows are 21 T cell receptor beta chains derived from one specimen sequenced in a study of T-cell reconstitution after alpha-beta-depleted transplantation in children. Preparation of the TCRbeta library was carried out with unique molecular identifiers. TCRdb independently ran MiXCR on the PCR reads; one entry per CDR3 protein. The profile shows about 460,000 distinct CDR3 sequences, about an eighth of them singletons. Material: PBMCs, mostly from graft donor cells, obtained 180 days after TCRalphabeta/CD19-depleted stem cell transplant. These receptor sequences come from a female patient aged 2-15 years who had a stem cell transplant for aplastic anemia, so the T cells may come from the graft donor.

In nucleotides, the CDR3 is TGTGCCAGCAGTTACTGGCAAAACCTGACCTACGAGCAGTACTTC. Translating it yields CASSYWQNLTYEQYF. The chain carries TRBV6-2 or TRBV6-3 and TRBJ2-7; D is unclear. The CDR3 is made up of 15 amino acids. Germline lookup yields CDR1 MNHEY and CDR2 SVGEGT. Trimming took 1 base from V and 2 from J, leaving 12 bases between them.

The chain carries TRBV20-1 and TRBJ2-5; D possibly uses TRBD1 or TRBD2 (6 bases each). Trimming removed 6 bases from V and 4 bases from J, with 18 bases in between. Looked up from germline, CDR1 is DFQATT and CDR2 is SNEGSKA (reference sequence). The CDR3 loop spans 14 amino acids. The CDR3 here is CSAGHREVTETQYF. The CDR3, as DNA: TGCAGTGCAGGCCACAGGGAGGTCACAGAGACCCAGTACTTC.

A few counts support this clonotype. The V call is TRBV12-3 or TRBV12-4, the J call TRBJ2-1, with D possibly matching TRBD1 (6 bases). V dropped 6 bases and J dropped 6 bases, with 15 bases sitting between them. This CDR3 has 14 residues. This chain's CDR3 is CASRYRESSNEQFF. The CDR3 DNA follows: TGTGCCAGCAGATACAGGGAGTCTTCCAATGAGCAGTTCTTC.

This clonotype was counted at least ten times. The chain joins TRBV12-3 or TRBV12-4 to TRBJ1-1; D perhaps matches TRBD1 (6 bases). V lost 5 bases and J 2 bases, leaving 9 bases between the germline ends. The CDR3 covers 13 residues. The CDR3 nucleotides are TGTGCCAGCAGTGCCAGGGGAAACACTGAAGCTTTCTTT. Amino acid sequence: CASSARGNTEAFF.

The V gene is TRBV30, the J gene TRBJ1-2, with no clear D. There are 14 residues in the CDR3. Germline assignment: CDR1 GTSNPN and CDR2 SVGIG (reference sequence). V lost 1 base and J 5 bases, leaving 14 bases between the germline ends. CDR3 loop: CAWSGLIKSYGYTF. The CDR3 nucleotides are TGTGCCTGGAGTGGACTGATTAAGTCATATGGCTACACCTTC. The variable domain in full, with the rest retrieved from reference TRBV30 and TRBJ1-2, is SQTIHQWPATLVQPVGSPLSLECTVEGTSNPNLYWYRQAAGRGLQLLFYSVGIGQISSEVPQNLSASRPQDRQFILSSKKLLLSDSGFYLCAWSGLIKSYGYTFGSGTRLTVV.

The V and J genes are TRBV2 and TRBJ2-5; TRBD1 is a possible D gene (5 bases). V was trimmed by 6 bases and J by 6 bases, leaving 11 bases between them. Germline CDR1 reads SNHLY; CDR2 reads FYNNEI. The CDR3 is 12 amino acids. CDR3 residues: CASRDNSQTQYF. The CDR3 DNA follows: TGTGCCAGCAGGGACAATAGCCAGACCCAGTACTTC.

This clonotype was seen more than once but under ten times. The V call is TRBV24-1, the J call TRBJ2-1; TRBD2 agrees at 13 bases. Germline V gene lookup returns CDR1 KGHDR and CDR2 SFDVKD. This CDR3 is 15 amino acids long. J gave up 9 bases and V 4 bases, and 5 bases lay outside the gene matches. CDR3 loop: CATSEPGLAGSEQFF. Here the CDR3 DNA reads TGTGCCACCAGTGAGCCGGGACTAGCGGGAAGTGAGCAGTTCTTC.

The rearrangement uses TRBV2 and TRBJ2-7, with 13 bases lining up with TRBD2. Germline V gives CDR1 SNHLY, CDR2 FYNNEI. The CDR3 sequence is 16 residues long. J was trimmed by 3 bases and V by 3 bases; bases with no gene match: 5. CDR3 in DNA: TGTGCCAGCAGTGATTTGACTAGCGGGAGGTACTACGAGCAGTACGTC. It specifies CASSDLTSGRYYEQYV.

This chain uses TRBV7-9 with TRBJ2-3; the D call may be TRBD1 or TRBD2 (5 bases each). CDR3 length: 15 residues. Germline assignment: CDR1 SEHNR and CDR2 FQNEAQ (reference sequence). With 5 bases removed from V and 4 bases from J, the gap between germline ends came to 16 bases. The CDR3: CASSPSGPPPDTQYF. The DNA for the CDR3 is TGTGCCAGCAGCCCCTCGGGACCTCCTCCAGATACGCAGTATTTT.

This clonotype turned up a few times. The chain carries TRBV5-1 and TRBJ2-3; 13 bases line up with TRBD2. With V trimmed by 3 bases and J by 5 bases, 9 bases remained unmatched. CDR1 and CDR2 from the germline V gene are SGHRS and YFSETQ. The CDR3 totals 17 residues. The DNA for the CDR3 is TGCGCCAGCAGCTCCTCCCTCACTAGCGGGAGGGAAGATACGCAGTATTTT. Translation gives CASSSSLTSGREDTQYF.

The table lists this clonotype with a few counts. V gene TRBV12-3 or TRBV12-4 combines with J gene TRBJ2-6; D remains unclear. The CDR3 has 15 amino acids. Trimming took off 6 bases at V and 4 bases at J, with 13 bases between the two ends. The DNA for the CDR3 is TGTGCCAGCAGGCTTAAGGCCAAGGGGGCCAACGTCCTGACTTTC. Protein product: CASRLKAKGANVLTF.

The V gene is TRBV5-1, the J gene TRBJ2-3, with 7 nucleotides matching TRBD2. Germline CDR1 SGHRS, CDR2 YFSETQ. Losses at the gene ends were 1 base for V and 7 bases for J; bases not matched to a gene: 6. The CDR3 loop spans 14 amino acids. This CDR3 reads CASSLTSVEYTQYF. In DNA form, the CDR3 reads TGCGCCAGCAGCTTGACTAGCGTGGAATATACGCAGTATTTT.

This clonotype was found many times. For the CDR3, the DNA is TGCGCCAGCAGGGACGCTGACAATGAGCAGTTCTTC. It translates to CASRDADNEQFF. The V call is TRBV5-1, the J call TRBJ2-1, with D unresolved. Germline-derived CDR1 and CDR2 are SGHRS and YFSETQ. The CDR3 has 12 amino acids. Deletions cut 5 bases from V and 5 bases from J, with 8 bases between.

This clonotype occurred a few times. The chain uses TRBV29-1 and TRBJ2-7; 9 bases are shared with TRBD2. V lost 4 bases and J lost 3; bases outside the gene matches: 4. This CDR3 is 13 amino acids long. Per germline, CDR1 SQVTM and CDR2 ANQGSEA. The chain's CDR3 is CSVVGTSIYEQYF. CDR3 DNA: TGCAGCGTTGTAGGGACTAGCATCTACGAGCAGTACTTC.

This clonotype occurred a few times. The chain uses TRBV6-5 and TRBJ2-2; the D is unclear. V was pared by 4 bases and J by 2 bases, with 17 bases between. The CDR3 sequence is 17 residues long. CDR1 and CDR2 (germline): MNHEY, SVGAGI. The CDR3 sequence: CASSFLGKRLNTGELFF. CDR3 DNA: TGTGCCAGCAGTTTTCTTGGAAAGCGACTCAACACCGGGGAGCTGTTTTTT.

V gene TRBV28 combines with J gene TRBJ1-1, with D tentatively TRBD1 (5 bases). CDR3 length equals 14 residues. The V end lost 1 base, the J end lost 4 bases, and 10 bases lay between the germline ends. The germline CDR1 and CDR2 sequences are MDHEN and SYDVKM. CDR3 protein: CASSLYPGGTEAFF. The CDR3 region has the DNA TGTGCCAGCAGTTTATATCCGGGGGGCACTGAAGCTTTCTTT.

The chain joins TRBV4-1 to TRBJ2-1, with 10 bases that match TRBD2. Germline V gene lookup returns CDR1 MGHRA and CDR2 YSYEKL. The CDR3 length is 16 residues. Losses at the gene ends were 3 bases for V and 0 bases for J; bases not matched to a gene: 2. The CDR3 protein is CASSHASGSSYNEQFF. The CDR3 DNA is TGCGCCAGCAGCCACGCTAGCGGGAGCTCCTACAATGAGCAGTTCTTC.

The sample holds a few counts of this clonotype. The CDR3 nucleotides are TGTGCCAGCCAGCCCGGCGGGGGCCGGACCGGGGAGCTGTTTTTT. Translating it yields CASQPGGGRTGELFF. This chain links TRBV27 with TRBJ2-2; weak D call: TRBD2 (7 bases). From germline, CDR1 is MNHEY and CDR2 SMNVEV (reference sequence). Between the trimmed V and J ends, which lost 8 bases and 5 bases, there was a span of 18 bases. The CDR3 is 15 amino acids.

This clonotype was counted many times. This chain joins TRBV7-2 and TRBJ2-7; 7 bases match TRBD1. The CDR3 runs 13 residues. Germline V CDR1 and CDR2: SGHTA, FQGNSA. The CDR3 sequence is CASSLGTAYEQYV. CDR3 DNA: TGCGCCAGCAGCTTGGGGACAGCCTACGAGCAGTACGTC.

J is TRBJ1-1 and V is TRBV7-6; the D gene is possibly TRBD1 (5 bases). The CDR3 loop spans 15 amino acids. Trimming shortened V by 1 base and J by 5 bases, and 14 bases separated the two germline ends. The germline gives CDR1 SGHVS, CDR2 FNYEAQ. CDR3 residues: CASSLDSGGVTEAFF. In nucleotides, the CDR3 is TGTGCCAGCAGCTTAGACTCGGGAGGGGTTACTGAAGCTTTCTTT.

The chain joins TRBV5-1 to TRBJ2-3, with 7 bases fitting TRBD2. Germline CDR1 and CDR2: SGHRS and YFSETQ. V shed 3 bases and J 3 bases; nucleotides not matched to a gene: 7. This CDR3 comprises 15 residues. CDR3 sequence reads: CASSWGGLETDTQYF. The CDR3 nucleotides are TGCGCCAGCAGCTGGGGGGGACTCGAGACAGATACGCAGTATTTT.